This T cell receptor beta chain was recovered during a study of response to subunit inactivated influenza vaccine. There are a few counts of this clonotype. Trimming took off 3 bases at V and 2 bases at J, with 29 bases between the two ends. CDR1 is SGHAT, CDR2 FQNNGV, per germline. The CDR3 extends over 20 amino acids. TCRdb recomputed calls from the RT-PCR reads with MiXCR, one row per CDR3 protein. The data show under 200,000 distinct CDR3 sequences, with roughly a tenth seen just once and roughly an eighth held by the top ten. The chain employs TRBV11-2 and TRBJ2-7; D gene ambiguous. The TCR was taken from a man aged 45-65 years who received an inactivated influenza vaccine. The starting material was non-naive T cells sorted from PBMCs, obtained 45 days after vaccination. This chain's CDR3 is CASSFFAIGFVAHETYEQYF. CDR3 DNA: TGTGCCAGCAGCTTCTTTGCGATTGGTTTCGTTGCCCACGAAACCTACGAGCAGTACTTC.